The TCR beta chain described here comes from a study of T cells after yellow fever vaccination. Looking at the study overall: Each low-cell-number fraction was prepared by means of SMART-Seq v4 Ultra Low Input. Study findings and constraints: Abundant bulk-population clonotypes could contaminate the FACS-sorted repertoires.

Worth noting for this clonotype: What it binds is not known.

Template-switching 5'RACE yielded the TCR cDNA; a universal primer site and UMIs were added in the process. In TCRdb, the 5' RACE reads were re-called with MiXCR into one record per CDR3 protein. Among over 150,000 distinct CDR3 sequences listed, approximately 6% were seen once. The ends were cut back, 4 bases at V and 8 bases at J, with 8 bases in the middle. The CDR3 is made up of 12 amino acids. Germline assignment: CDR1 SEHNR and CDR2 FQNEAQ (reference sequence). Sequenced material: CD4+ T cells sorted from PBMCs, taken on the day of the first yellow fever vaccination. The chain recombines TRBV7-9 with TRBJ1-4, with D unclear. This clonotype was sampled from a man in his late teens or twenties who received the YFV17D yellow fever vaccine. DNA of the CDR3: TGTGCCAGCAGCTCGGAACCAGAAAAACTGTTTTTT. Amino acid sequence: CASSSEPEKLFF. Complete variable domain (other parts from reference TRBV7-9 and TRBJ1-4): DTGVSQNPRHKITKRGQNVTFRCDPISEHNRLYWYRQTLGQGPEFLTYFQNEAQLEKSRLLSDRFSAERPKGSFSTLEIQRTEQGDSAMYLCASSSEPEKLFFGSGTQLSVL.